This T cell receptor (beta chain) originates from a study of long-term antiretroviral therapy in people with HIV. About this clone itself: The antigen is unknown.

Each HIV participant was treated in the United States. General study results and limits: Nothing was known about ART adherence, viral resistance or changes in therapy. Before ART, certain clones expanded, and these dominated the repertoire at all time points.

At the survey level, the v3.0 immunoSEQ assay was run. The repertoire was sequenced with immunoSEQ multiplex PCR; TCRdb's copy has only in-frame clones and lacks some. The table lists around 29,000 clones, roughly 96% of them singletons. CDR3 size: 17 residues. CDR1 SGHAT and CDR2 FQNNGV come from the germline V gene. With 2 bases removed from V and 5 bases from J, the gap between germline ends came to 21 bases. The sample was unsorted PBMCs, taken 5.3 years after starting antiretroviral therapy. V and J are TRBV11-2 and TRBJ1-1, with D hard to call. This sequence was found in a man aged 30 to 39 with HIV. The CDR3 is CASSLLLLRTEGTEAFF. The DNA for the CDR3 is TGTGCCAGCAGCTTACTATTACTACGAACAGAGGGTACTGAAGCTTTCTTT.